The 21 T cell receptor beta chains reported below all come from one sample, sequenced in a study of T cells after posttransplantation cyclophosphamide. Using immunoSEQ multiplex PCR, the repertoire was profiled, and TCRdb retains in-frame clones only, with some absent. The sample includes some 20,000 clones, 95% to 99% of them seen just once. Cells defined as naive were viable CD3+CD4+ or CD3+CD8+ and CCR7+CD45RA+CD45RO-CD95-CD27+CD28+. The sample consisted of naive CD4+ T cells sorted from PBMCs. Receptor source: a man in his forties in good health, CMV-negative, and a related stem cell transplant donor.

J is TRBJ1-1 and V is TRBV4-2; possibly TRBD1 for D (5 bases). Trimming removed 3 bases from V and 6 bases from J, with 17 bases in between. Germline V gives CDR1 LGHNA, CDR2 YNFKEQ. CDR3 length: 15 amino acids. This chain's CDR3 is CASSQITGGLAEAFF. CDR3 bases: TGTGCCAGCAGCCAGATCACAGGAGGGCTTGCTGAAGCTTTCTTT.

The CDR3 DNA follows: TGTGCCTGGAGTGTACGATCGGGACATAGAGGAGAGACCCAGTACTTC. Protein: CAWSVRSGHRGETQYF. The genes are TRBV30 and TRBJ2-5; a weak D match, TRBD1 (6 bases). The V end was cut by 0 bases, the J end by 4 bases, with 18 bases between. Germline values: CDR1 GTSNPN, CDR2 SVGIG (reference sequence). This CDR3 is 16 amino acids long.

V usage is TRBV18 and J usage is TRBJ1-1, with 7 bases matching TRBD1. This CDR3 has 17 residues. The J segment lost 0 bases and the V segment lost 1 base, leaving 8 bases of the junction unmatched. The germline gives CDR1 KGHSH, CDR2 LQKENI. The CDR3 DNA reads as TGTGCCAGCTCACCACTAGCGGACAGGACCCTGAACACTGAAGCTTTCTTT. Residues: CASSPLADRTLNTEAFF.

This clone appeared once. The chain uses TRBV5-1 and TRBJ2-7, with D possibly being TRBD1 (6 bases). Trimming shortened V by 2 bases and J by 1 base, and 10 bases separated the two germline ends. Germline V gene sequence: CDR1 SGHRS, CDR2 YFSETQ. The CDR3 loop spans 14 amino acids. The CDR3 DNA sequence: TGCGCCAGCAGCTTATACAGGGCTTCCTACGAGCAGTACTTC. Protein sequence: CASSLYRASYEQYF. Full variable domain (remainder filled in from reference TRBV5-1 and TRBJ2-7): KAGVTQTPRYLIKTRGQQVTLSCSPISGHRSVSWYQQTPGQGLQFLFEYFSETQRNKGNFPGRFSGRQFSNSRSEMNVSTLELGDSALYLCASSLYRASYEQYFGPGTRLTVT.

The CDR3 is CASSPRTSGRKNEQFF. DNA for the CDR3: TGTGCCAGCAGCCCCCGGACTAGCGGGAGGAAGAATGAGCAGTTCTTC. This chain connects TRBV7-2 to TRBJ2-1, with 14 bases that match TRBD2. Germline V CDR1 and CDR2: SGHTA, FQGNSA. Germline trimming cut 5 bases from V and 7 bases from J; bases unmatched to any gene: 7. This CDR3 has 16 residues.

The chain employs TRBV11-3 and TRBJ2-7, with D perhaps matching TRBD1 (6 bases). Germline CDR1 is SGHNT and CDR2 is YENEEA. The V and J ends lost 3 bases and 2 bases respectively, with 14 bases between them. The CDR3 length is 15 residues. CDR3 in amino acids: CASSFGAGAPYEQYF. CDR3 DNA: TGTGCCAGCAGCTTTGGGGCAGGGGCACCCTACGAGCAGTACTTC.

The rearrangement joins TRBV20-1 to TRBJ1-1; TRBD1 matches at 10 bases. This CDR3 spans 11 amino acids. Germline V gene data show CDR1 as DFQATT and CDR2 as SNEGSKA (reference sequence). Trimming removed 6 bases from V and 10 bases from J; junction bases left unmatched: 5. CDR3 sequence (DNA): TGCAGTGCAAGGGACAGGGGACGAGCTTTCTTT. Translating gives CSARDRGRAFF.

V usage is TRBV5-4 and J usage is TRBJ1-2; 8 nucleotides line up with TRBD1. V dropped 1 base and J dropped 5; count of bases not matched to a gene: 4. The CDR3 sequence is 14 residues long. The germline CDR1 and CDR2 sequences are SGHNT and YYREEE (reference sequence). For the CDR3, the DNA is TGTGCCAGCAGCTTGCCAGGGGGCGGATATGGCTACACCTTC. Translating it yields CASSLPGGGYGYTF.

The V gene is TRBV7-2, the J gene TRBJ2-3; 12 bases line up with TRBD2. Germline CDR1 SGHTA, CDR2 FQGNSA. With 7 bases clipped from V and 2 bases from J, the junction kept 7 bases outside the gene matches. This CDR3 contains 16 residues. The DNA of the CDR3 is TGTGCCAGCACTTTGACTAGCGGGAGCCCCACAGATACGCAGTATTTT. Its translation is CASTLTSGSPTDTQYF. Variable domain in full (rest from reference TRBV7-2 and TRBJ2-3): GAGVSQSPSNKVTEKGKDVELRCDPISGHTALYWYRQSLGQGLEFLIYFQGNSAPDKSGLPSDRFSAERTGGSVSTLTIQRTQQEDSAVYLCASTLTSGSPTDTQYFGPGTRLTVL.

The rearrangement joins TRBV19 to TRBJ1-2; 8 nucleotides agree with TRBD1. The CDR3 is made up of 14 amino acids. The germline gives CDR1 LNHDA, CDR2 SQIVND (reference sequence). J gave up 4 bases and V 7 bases, and 8 bases lay outside the gene matches. The CDR3 spells CASNSQGAGYGYTF. The CDR3 DNA sequence: TGTGCCAGTAATTCGCAGGGGGCAGGCTATGGCTACACCTTC.

This rearrangement joins TRBV11-2 to TRBJ1-3; 8 bases are shared with TRBD1. Germline CDR1 is SGHAT and CDR2 is FQNNGV. V gave up 1 base and J gave up 6 bases; unmatched junction bases: 5. This CDR3 region has 15 residues. This CDR3 is CASSLGTGTSNTIYF. As DNA, the CDR3 is TGTGCCAGCAGCTTAGGGACAGGGACATCAAACACCATATATTTT.

This clone came up once. Here the CDR3 DNA reads TGTGCCAGCAGTCAAACGGGGGTACAGCCCCAGCATTTT. Protein: CASSQTGVQPQHF. The chain carries TRBV2 and TRBJ1-5; D is possibly TRBD1 (5 bases). The CDR3 has 13 residues. Trimming stripped 5 bases from V and 7 bases from J, with 12 bases between. CDR1 and CDR2 from the germline V gene are SNHLY and FYNNEI. The whole variable domain, filled in from reference TRBV2 and TRBJ1-5, reads EPEVTQTPSHQVTQMGQEVILRCVPISNHLYFYWYRQILGQKVEFLVSFYNNEISEKSEIFDDQFSVERPDGSNFTLKIRSTKLEDSAMYFCASSQTGVQPQHFGDGTRLSIL.

This clone was picked up one time. The chain combines TRBV7-2 with TRBJ2-1, with 11 bases that match TRBD2. The V gene's germline CDR1 is SGHTA and CDR2 FQGNSA. This CDR3 has 19 amino acids. With V trimmed by 1 base and J by 5 bases, 13 bases remained unmatched. The CDR3 is CASSLESRLAGLPNNEQFF. The DNA for the CDR3 is TGTGCCAGCAGCTTAGAGTCCCGACTAGCGGGACTGCCAAACAATGAGCAGTTCTTC.

Concerning this clone itself: Sequence at one end of the junction differs from germline and may be a read error. The chain couples TRBV7-7 to TRBJ1-4; TRBD1 might be the D (6 bases). The CDR3 has 15 residues. Germline lookup yields CDR1 SSHAT and CDR2 FNYEAQ (reference sequence). The CDR3 DNA reads TGTGCTAGCAGCTTAAGCCAGGGGCTTAATGAAAAACTGTTTTTT. Translated: CASSLSQGLNEKLFF.

The chain recombines TRBV19 with TRBJ2-2; no definite D call. Deletions cut 7 bases from V and 5 bases from J, with 11 bases between. This CDR3 contains 13 residues. Per the germline V gene, CDR1 is LNHDA and CDR2 is SQIVND (reference sequence). In DNA form, the CDR3 reads TGTGCCAGTACTAAAACTGAAACCGGGGAGCTGTTTTTT. Its translation: CASTKTETGELFF.

The chain uses TRBV13 and TRBJ2-5; D gene uncertain. Germline CDR1 reads PRHDT; CDR2 reads FYEKMQ (reference sequence). This CDR3 has 12 residues. V was shortened by 0 bases and J by 7 bases, with 6 bases between the two germline ends. CDR3 region: CASSLGLGTQYF. In DNA form, the CDR3 reads TGTGCCAGCAGCTTAGGCCTCGGGACCCAGTACTTC.

The chain uses TRBV27 and TRBJ2-2, with 10 positions matching TRBD2. Looked up from germline, CDR1 is MNHEY and CDR2 is SMNVEV (reference sequence). The CDR3 is made up of 15 amino acids. The V segment lost 5 bases and the J segment 4 bases; nucleotides outside the gene matches: 4. In DNA, the CDR3 is TGTGCCAGCAGTCCCAGCGGGGGGGGCACCGGGGAGCTGTTTTTT. Its translation is CASSPSGGGTGELFF.

The rearrangement joins TRBV27 to TRBJ1-1; TRBD1 is a possible D gene (5 bases). This CDR3 has 13 amino acids. Germline CDR1 MNHEY, CDR2 SMNVEV (reference sequence). V was pared by 5 bases and J by 11 bases, with 18 bases between. The CDR3 spells CASSPGVGERAFF. The CDR3 nucleotides are TGTGCCAGCAGTCCGGGAGTGGGGGAGCGGGCTTTCTTT.

The CDR3 loop reads CASSIGASGSYEQFF. For the CDR3, the DNA is TGTGCCAGTAGTATAGGGGCTAGCGGGTCGTATGAGCAGTTCTTC. The chain links TRBV19 to TRBJ2-1; TRBD2 matches 8 bases. V was clipped by 1 base and J by 8 bases; unmatched bases: 7. The germline V gene encodes CDR1 LNHDA and CDR2 SQIVND (reference sequence). CDR3 length equals 15 residues.

The chain carries TRBV7-2 and TRBJ2-5, with 11 positions matching TRBD2. The CDR3 consists of 15 residues. CDR1 SGHTA and CDR2 FQGNSA come from the germline V gene. The ends lost 8 bases at V and 7 bases at J; junction bases unmatched: 12. CDR3 DNA: TGTGCCAGCCTCCGACTAGCGGGATCTGGGGCGACCCAGTACTTC. Translating gives CASLRLAGSGATQYF.

CDR3 nucleotide sequence: TGTGCCTGGAGTCCCCACTTTAACATTCAGTACTTC. The encoded protein is CAWSPHFNIQYF. The rearrangement joins TRBV30 to TRBJ2-4; D is unclear. With 2 bases removed from V and 7 bases from J, the gap between germline ends came to 9 bases. This CDR3 comprises 12 residues. Germline assignment: CDR1 GTSNPN and CDR2 SVGIG (reference sequence).